These T cell receptor beta chains were read from a single sample in a study of vaccination and CD4 T cells after COVID-19. Each CDR3 protein is one row after TCRdb ran MiXCR on the PCR reads. The sample has 20,000 to 25,000 distinct CDR3 sequences, 30% to 35% seen once. These receptors lack a known antigen. The material sequenced was cultured CD4+ T cells from blood. These receptors were taken from a human donor with COVID-19. Both conserved end residues are part of each CDR3. Each record gives: V gene, J gene, D gene, clone size, CDR3 DNA, CDR3 protein. A D gene is named only where the DNA matches it firmly. Clone size, where shown, is once, few, many, or a class for clones that have expanded.

v_gene: TRBV5-6
j_gene: TRBJ1-1
d_gene: TRBD1
abundance: once
CDR3nt: TGTGCCAGCAGCTTGGAGGGGACAGGGTGGTCTGAAGCTTTCTTT
CDR3aa: CASSLEGTGWSEAFF

v_gene: TRBV28
j_gene: TRBJ1-4
d_gene: .
abundance: .
CDR3nt: TGTGCCACCGCCCAGGGTGGGCTTGAAAAACTGTTTTTT
CDR3aa: CATAQGGLEKLFF

v_gene: TRBV30
j_gene: TRBJ1-2
d_gene: TRBD1
abundance: .
CDR3nt: TGTGCCTGGAAACCCGGCAGGGGGCTTCTTCGGGTTTATGGCTACACCTTC
CDR3aa: CAWKPGRGLLRVYGYTF

v_gene: TRBV5-4
j_gene: TRBJ2-1
d_gene: TRBD2
abundance: .
CDR3nt: TGTGCCACTTCACCGGGACTAGCAATGTACAATGAGCAGTTCTTC
CDR3aa: CATSPGLAMYNEQFF

v_gene: TRBV7-3
j_gene: TRBJ2-2
d_gene: TRBD2
abundance: few
CDR3nt: TGTGCCAGCAGCGCCATCGGGGGGGGGAACACCGGGGAGCTGTTTTTT
CDR3aa: CASSAIGGGNTGELFF

v_gene: TRBV7-9
j_gene: TRBJ2-1
d_gene: .
abundance: .
CDR3nt: TGTGCCAGCAGCTCAGTCTGGAGCTACAATGAGCAGTTCTTC
CDR3aa: CASSSVWSYNEQFF

v_gene: TRBV9
j_gene: TRBJ1-5
d_gene: TRBD1
abundance: .
CDR3nt: TGTGCCAGCAGCGGTACCCGGGACAGGGGGCCCAATCAGCCCCAGCATTTT
CDR3aa: CASSGTRDRGPNQPQHF

v_gene: TRBV14
j_gene: TRBJ2-7
d_gene: .
abundance: .
CDR3nt: TGTGCCAGCAGCCAAGATCTGATGGGCGGCGAGCAGTACTTC
CDR3aa: CASSQDLMGGEQYF

v_gene: TRBV20-1
j_gene: TRBJ2-7
d_gene: .
abundance: few
CDR3nt: TGCAGTGCATCATTCGCCGGGGGAGGAATCTACGAGCAGTACTTC
CDR3aa: CSASFAGGGIYEQYF

v_gene: TRBV10-3
j_gene: TRBJ2-3
d_gene: .
abundance: .
CDR3nt: TGTGCCACGATGGGGGGGGGGGCCCCAGATACGCAGTATTTT
CDR3aa: CATMGGGAPDTQYF

v_gene: TRBV15
j_gene: TRBJ1-4
d_gene: .
abundance: few
CDR3nt: TGTGCCACAAACGACAGCCCGGGCTTTTTGCTGTTTTTT
CDR3aa: CATNDSPGFLLFF

v_gene: TRBV5-1
j_gene: TRBJ2-2
d_gene: .
abundance: few
CDR3nt: TGCGCCAGCAGCCCCGTACGGTCAAACACCGGGGAGCTGTTTTTT
CDR3aa: CASSPVRSNTGELFF

v_gene: TRBV7-2
j_gene: TRBJ2-7
d_gene: TRBD2
abundance: few
CDR3nt: TGTGCCAGCAGCTTGACTAGCGGGGGGCCTTACGAGCAGTACTTC
CDR3aa: CASSLTSGGPYEQYF

v_gene: TRBV20-1
j_gene: TRBJ2-7
d_gene: .
abundance: few
CDR3nt: TGCCGCCCCTCCTACGAGCAGTACTTC
CDR3aa: CRPSYEQYF

v_gene: TRBV24-1
j_gene: TRBJ2-3
d_gene: TRBD2
abundance: few
CDR3nt: TGTGCCACCAGTACGGGACTAGCGGGGCCAGATACGCAGTATTTT
CDR3aa: CATSTGLAGPDTQYF

v_gene: TRBV20-1
j_gene: TRBJ1-1
d_gene: .
abundance: few
CDR3nt: TGCAGTGCTAGACGACCGGTTAAGGAAGCTTTCTTT
CDR3aa: CSARRPVKEAFF

v_gene: TRBV7-3
j_gene: TRBJ2-2
d_gene: TRBD1
abundance: few
CDR3nt: TGTGCCAGCAGCCGGGACAGGACCGACACCGGGGAGCTGTTTTTT
CDR3aa: CASSRDRTDTGELFF

v_gene: TRBV19
j_gene: TRBJ2-7
d_gene: .
abundance: once
CDR3nt: TGTGCCAGTAGCAGCATGCGGGGCTCCTACGAGCAGTACTTC
CDR3aa: CASSSMRGSYEQYF

v_gene: TRBV4-2
j_gene: TRBJ1-2
d_gene: TRBD1
abundance: few
CDR3nt: TGTGCCAGCAGCGGAGGACAGGCGGGACCCTATGGCTACACCTTC
CDR3aa: CASSGGQAGPYGYTF

v_gene: TRBV10-3
j_gene: TRBJ1-5
d_gene: .
abundance: .
CDR3nt: TGTGCCACCACACAGGGAGTGGGCAATCAGCCCCAGCATTTT
CDR3aa: CATTQGVGNQPQHF

v_gene: TRBV7-2
j_gene: TRBJ1-6
d_gene: .
abundance: few
CDR3nt: TGTGCCAGCAGCTTCGGACGGTCTTCACCCCTCCACTTT
CDR3aa: CASSFGRSSPLHF

v_gene: TRBV7-2
j_gene: TRBJ2-2
d_gene: .
abundance: .
CDR3nt: TGTGCCAGCAGCTCGGCCGGCACCGGGGAGCTGTTTTTT
CDR3aa: CASSSAGTGELFF

v_gene: TRBV28
j_gene: TRBJ2-5
d_gene: .
abundance: .
CDR3nt: TGTGCCAGCAGTTTGGTGACATTGGGCCAAGAGACCCAGTACTTC
CDR3aa: CASSLVTLGQETQYF

v_gene: TRBV11-3
j_gene: TRBJ2-2
d_gene: .
abundance: .
CDR3nt: TGTGCCAGCAGCTCCCGCGACAAGAACACCGGGGAGCTGTTTTTT
CDR3aa: CASSSRDKNTGELFF